The present entry profiles one TCR beta chain with its context. The data stem from a study of blood T cell repertoires in COVID-19. Study-level information: Samples taken during acute and convalescent COVID-19 were collected in the United States, Italy and Spain.

Per the study methods: Using reference gene primer amplification, nucleated cell counts were estimated. Profiling relied on immunoSEQ multiplex PCR, and the TCRdb table lists in-frame clones only, not all of them. V, J and clone size are taken as reported in that table, and D and trimming were inferred from the DNA itself. The sample includes 75,000 to 85,000 clones, roughly 88% of them seen just once. Germline CDR1 and CDR2: LNHDA and SQIVND (reference sequence). Trimming removed 3 bases from V and 2 bases from J, with 12 bases in between. This CDR3 comprises 15 residues. The receptor was derived from a human donor in a cohort sampled during active COVID-19. The source material was peripheral blood. This rearrangement joins TRBV19 to TRBJ2-3, with a possible D match to TRBD2 (6 bases). The CDR3: CASSIIGGITDTQYF. In nucleotides, the CDR3 is TGTGCCAGTAGTATCATTGGGGGGATCACAGATACGCAGTATTTT. The variable domain in full, with the rest retrieved from reference TRBV19 and TRBJ2-3, is DGGITQSPKYLFRKEGQNVTLSCEQNLNHDAMYWYRQDPGQGLRLIYYSQIVNDFQKGDIAEGYSVSREKKESFPLTVTSAQKNPTAFYLCASSIIGGITDTQYFGPGTRLTVL.